A selection of T cell receptor beta chains follows, all from one sample in a study of CXCR3-negative and CXCR3-positive naive CD8 T cells. For each CDR3 protein, TCRdb gives one entry from its re-call of the 5' RACE reads, without DNA. The sample includes 50,000 to 65,000 distinct CDR3 sequences. The sequenced sample was naive CXCR3- CD8+ T cells from blood. The receptor source for this set is a human donor in good health. Some clones in this sample may be carry-over from other donors' samples. Both conserved end residues are part of each CDR3. A clone size is listed for some rows: how often the clone was seen (once, few, many), or a class if it is expanded.

TRBJ2-1 NA TRBV19 CASSIWTGDNEQFF
TRBJ2-7 NA TRBV27 CASSFLSGGASYEQYF
TRBJ2-7 NA TRBV6-2/TRBV6-3 CATTLEGQIYEQYF
TRBJ2-7 NA TRBV25-1 CASSEFGSYEQYF
TRBJ2-3 NA TRBV7-2 CASSFPLTDTQYF
TRBJ2-7 NA TRBV6-2/TRBV6-3 CASSYSTWDRDHEQYF
TRBJ1-1 NA TRBV28 CASSPVGGATEAFF
TRBJ2-1 NA TRBV3-1 CASSQWGDSYNEQFF
TRBJ2-5 NA TRBV7-9 CASSSWSGGNTTGPWESQYF
TRBJ1-2 NA TRBV6-5 CASSSGQGYGYTF
TRBJ2-1 NA TRBV27 CASSLLSGNEQFF
TRBJ1-2 NA TRBV6-5 CASRPEQGAGYGYTF
TRBJ2-2 NA TRBV2 CASSEAPPMGRGAGELFF
TRBJ2-7 NA TRBV7-2 CASSLSTSGAYEQYF
TRBJ1-1 NA TRBV6-2/TRBV6-3 CASSKGVHTEAFF
TRBJ2-2 NA TRBV7-9 CASSLIRAGVDTGELFF
TRBJ2-3 NA TRBV9 CASAKWGESSTDTQYF
TRBJ2-5 NA TRBV28 CASSPLVGGETQYF
TRBJ1-2 NA TRBV3-1 CASSPRAQNLGPQRYTF
TRBJ2-3 NA TRBV7-6 CASSFPPSGEDTDTQYF
TRBJ1-5 NA TRBV28 CASSLAGQGQPQHF
TRBJ2-1 NA TRBV7-9 CASSLAPMTSADNEQFF
TRBJ2-1 NA TRBV5-1 CASSLTSGGFTYNEQFF
TRBJ2-1 NA TRBV20-1 CSARDTVYEQFF
TRBJ2-7 NA TRBV18 CASSPWADEQYF
TRBJ1-2 NA TRBV29-1 CSVERVYGYTF
TRBJ2-7 NA TRBV15 CATSSFRLGYEQYF
TRBJ1-2 NA TRBV7-6 CASSLATGQPLAKGYTF
TRBJ1-1 NA TRBV19 CASSTIIKNTEAFF
TRBJ2-7 NA TRBV4-3 CASSQDWGTGALNEQYF
TRBJ1-1 NA TRBV29-1 CSVDGQAPNTEAFF
TRBJ1-2 NA TRBV7-6 CASRPDGRYGYTF
TRBJ2-7 NA TRBV23-1 CASSQASGQNYEQYF
TRBJ2-3 medium-sized TRBV7-3 CASSPDLGLADTDTQYF
TRBJ2-1 NA TRBV2 CASEGRGNEQFF
TRBJ1-5 NA TRBV28 CASAPTPGGHGNQPQHF
TRBJ2-1 NA TRBV29-1 CSVMFGNEQFF
TRBJ2-1 NA TRBV6-2/TRBV6-3 CASSWSIADNEQFF
TRBJ1-1 NA TRBV6-5 CASSYLTEAFF
TRBJ2-1 NA TRBV7-6 CASSLAPRLAGARDYNEQFF
TRBJ1-1 NA TRBV4-3 CASRQGTMNTEAFF
TRBJ2-2 NA TRBV12-3/TRBV12-4 CASSLRPGFTGELFF
TRBJ2-5 NA TRBV6-2/TRBV6-3 CASSFGHYQYF
TRBJ2-1 medium-sized TRBV14 CASSPATSYNEQFF
TRBJ2-2 NA TRBV28 CASSSQGALNTGELFF
TRBJ2-7 NA TRBV2 CASTAGETYEQYF
TRBJ1-1 NA TRBV6-2/TRBV6-3 CAGSYLTGTPERNTEAFF
TRBJ2-7 NA TRBV6-6 CASRDGGYEQYF